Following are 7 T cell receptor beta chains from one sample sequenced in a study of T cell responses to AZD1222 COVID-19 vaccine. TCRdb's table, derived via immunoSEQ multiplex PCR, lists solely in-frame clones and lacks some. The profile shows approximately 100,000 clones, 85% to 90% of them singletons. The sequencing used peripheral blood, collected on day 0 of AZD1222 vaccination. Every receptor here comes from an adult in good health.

The CDR3 nucleotides read TGTGCCAGCTCGGGAAGACAGGCGACGAACACCGGGGAGCTGTTTTTT. Residues: CASSGRQATNTGELFF. This chain uses TRBV18 with TRBJ2-2, with D possibly being TRBD1 (6 bases). V was clipped by 6 bases and J by 0 bases, with 14 bases between them. The CDR3 totals 16 residues. Germline V gene data show CDR1 as KGHSH and CDR2 as LQKENI.

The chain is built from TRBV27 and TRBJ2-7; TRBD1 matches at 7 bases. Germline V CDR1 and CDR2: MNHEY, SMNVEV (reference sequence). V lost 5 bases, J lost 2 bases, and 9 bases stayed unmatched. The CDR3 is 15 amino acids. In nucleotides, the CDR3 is TGTGCCAGCAGTCCCTTGGGACAGTCTACCTACGAGCAGTACTTC. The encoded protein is CASSPLGQSTYEQYF.

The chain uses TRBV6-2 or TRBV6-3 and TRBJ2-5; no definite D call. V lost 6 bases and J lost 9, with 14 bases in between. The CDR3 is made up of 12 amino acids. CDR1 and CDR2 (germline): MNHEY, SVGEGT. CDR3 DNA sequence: TGTGCCAGCAGGCCTCCAGCTTCGGCCCAGTACTTC. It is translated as CASRPPASAQYF.

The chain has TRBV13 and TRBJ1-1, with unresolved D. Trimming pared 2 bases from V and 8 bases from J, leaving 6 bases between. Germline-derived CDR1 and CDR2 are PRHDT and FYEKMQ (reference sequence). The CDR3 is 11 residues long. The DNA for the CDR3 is TGTGCCAGCAGCTTACTCAAGGAAGCTTTCTTT. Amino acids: CASSLLKEAFF.

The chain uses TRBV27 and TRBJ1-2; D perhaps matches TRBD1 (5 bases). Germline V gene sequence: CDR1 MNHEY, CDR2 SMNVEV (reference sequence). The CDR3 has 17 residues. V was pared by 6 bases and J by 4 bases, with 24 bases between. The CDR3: CASSLVARQTPGYGYTF. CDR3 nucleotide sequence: TGTGCCAGCAGCCTTGTTGCCCGACAGACGCCAGGCTATGGCTACACCTTC.

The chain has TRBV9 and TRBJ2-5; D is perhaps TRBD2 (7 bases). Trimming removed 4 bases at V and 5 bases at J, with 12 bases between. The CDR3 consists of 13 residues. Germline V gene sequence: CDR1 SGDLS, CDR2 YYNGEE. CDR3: CASSTQGGETQYF. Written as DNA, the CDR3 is TGTGCCAGCAGCACACAGGGAGGGGAGACCCAGTACTTC. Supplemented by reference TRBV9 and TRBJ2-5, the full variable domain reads DSGVTQTPKHLITATGQRVTLRCSPRSGDLSVYWYQQSLDQGLQFLIQYYNGEERAKGNILERFSAQQFPDLHSELNLSSLELGDSALYFCASSTQGGETQYFGPGTRLLVL.

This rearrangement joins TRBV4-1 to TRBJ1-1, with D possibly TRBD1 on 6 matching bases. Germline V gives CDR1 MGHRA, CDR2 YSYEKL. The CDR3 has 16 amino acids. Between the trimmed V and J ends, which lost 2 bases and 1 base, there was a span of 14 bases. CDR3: CASSQILTGTNTEAFF. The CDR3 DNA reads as TGCGCCAGCAGCCAAATCCTGACAGGAACGAACACTGAAGCTTTCTTT.